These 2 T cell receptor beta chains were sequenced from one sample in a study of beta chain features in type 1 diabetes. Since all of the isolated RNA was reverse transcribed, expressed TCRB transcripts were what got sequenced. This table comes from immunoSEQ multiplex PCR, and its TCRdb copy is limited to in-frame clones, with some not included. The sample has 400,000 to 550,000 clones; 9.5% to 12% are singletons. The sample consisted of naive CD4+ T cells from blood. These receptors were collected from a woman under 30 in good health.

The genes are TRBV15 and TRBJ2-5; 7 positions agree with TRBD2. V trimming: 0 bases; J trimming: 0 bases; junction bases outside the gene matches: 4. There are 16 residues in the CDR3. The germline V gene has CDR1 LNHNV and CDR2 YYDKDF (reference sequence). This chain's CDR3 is CATSREAGPYQETQYF. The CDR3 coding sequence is TGTGCCACCAGCAGAGAAGCGGGGCCCTACCAAGAGACCCAGTACTTC.

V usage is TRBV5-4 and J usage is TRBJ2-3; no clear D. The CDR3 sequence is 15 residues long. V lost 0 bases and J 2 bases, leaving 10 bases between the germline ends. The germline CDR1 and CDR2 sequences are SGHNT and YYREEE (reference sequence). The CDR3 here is CASSLALGTTDTQYF. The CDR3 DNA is TGTGCCAGCAGCTTGGCCCTGGGAACCACAGATACGCAGTATTTT.